This T cell receptor beta chain is drawn from a study of shared clonotypes between healthy human individuals. Whole-study results and caveats: Non-shared clonotypes showed lower generation probabilities than clonotypes common to all four donors.

As concerns this clone: Its antigen is unknown.

Naive CD8 isolation took CD45RO-negative cells positively selected for CCR7 and excluded terminally differentiated effector memory CD45RA+ cells. CDR1 and CDR2 from the germline V gene are SNHLY and FYNNEI. CDR3 length: 15 residues. Trimming cost V 7 bases and J 8 bases, with 21 bases left between them. The method was immunoSEQ multiplex PCR; TCRdb's version includes in-frame clones alone and lacks a portion of them. The sample has nearly 2 million clones, about 95% seen once. The TCR originated in a man aged 18 to 30 in good health. The V gene is TRBV2, the J gene TRBJ2-1; D is possibly TRBD2 (6 bases). The sequencing sample was made of naive CD8+ T cells sorted from blood. Here the CDR3 reads CASTGEGVSFDEQFF. In nucleotides, the CDR3 is TGTGCCAGCACGGGGGAAGGGGTTTCGTTCGATGAGCAGTTCTTC.